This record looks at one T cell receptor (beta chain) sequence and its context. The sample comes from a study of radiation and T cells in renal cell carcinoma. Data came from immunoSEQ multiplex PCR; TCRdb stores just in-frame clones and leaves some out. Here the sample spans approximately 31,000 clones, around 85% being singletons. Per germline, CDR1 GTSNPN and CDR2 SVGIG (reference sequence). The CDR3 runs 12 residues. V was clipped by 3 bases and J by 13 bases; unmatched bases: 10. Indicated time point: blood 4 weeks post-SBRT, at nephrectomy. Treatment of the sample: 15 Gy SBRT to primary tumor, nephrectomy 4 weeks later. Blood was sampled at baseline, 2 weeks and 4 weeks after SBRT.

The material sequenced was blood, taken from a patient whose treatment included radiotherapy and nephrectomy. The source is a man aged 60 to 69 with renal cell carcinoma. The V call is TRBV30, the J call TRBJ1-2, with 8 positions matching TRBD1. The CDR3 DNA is TGTGCCTGGAGCGTAACAGGGGGGATGGCCACCTTC. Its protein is CAWSVTGGMATF.